This TCR beta chain was sequenced in a study of cytomegalovirus exposure and HLA in healthy donors. Whereas donors were nominally healthy upon sampling, unrecorded immune exposures were probable. This PCR relied on a set of 60 Vbeta primers and 13 Jbeta primers. Only in-frame clones appear in the TCRdb table, and some are missing; sequencing was by immunoSEQ multiplex PCR. The sample consists of 170,000 or so clones, more than 70% of them appearing once. The CDR3 consists of 16 residues. The germline CDR1 and CDR2 sequences are LGHNA and YNFKEQ. The junction had 10 bases not matched to a gene; V was cut back by 1 base and J by 6 bases. Notes on this clone: The antigen is unknown.

Overall study findings and caveats: HLA restriction was apparent for most CMV-associated TCR beta chains in a later analysis. Follow-up analysis later connected one missense variant in DCLRE1C with trimming of TCR beta V- and J-genes. Later work associated 16,951 TCR beta sequences with HLA alleles at 0.05 false discovery rate.

The rearrangement links TRBV4-2 to TRBJ2-3; 7 bases line up with TRBD2. Sequences were obtained from PBMCs. The TCR comes from a male donor in good health and CMV-seropositive. CDR3 in DNA: TGTGCCAGCAGCCAAGCGTTGCGGGAGAGATCTGATACGCAGTATTTT. Encoded protein: CASSQALRERSDTQYF.